The 15 T cell receptor beta chains in this list originate from one sample, sequenced in a study of cytotoxic CD8 clonotypes in ibrutinib-treated CLL. TCRdb's copy holds only in-frame clones and misses some; the assay was immunoSEQ multiplex PCR. The table lists 97,000 or so clones, around 80% of them singletons, with about 29% in the top ten. The sequences come from PBMCs, collected after 12 months of ibrutinib treatment. These receptors came from a human donor with chronic lymphocytic leukemia.

This clone was observed a few times. V usage is TRBV21-1 and J usage is TRBJ2-2; the table's TRBD1 call for D was not verified on the DNA. TRBV21-1 is labeled a pseudogene. CDR3 length: 18 amino acids. As DNA, the CDR3 is TGTGCCAGCAGCAAAGACGGTAGACAGGGCCCCGACACCGGGGAGCTGTTTTTT. Residues: CASSKDGRQGPDTGELFF.

V usage is TRBV19 and J usage is TRBJ1-2, with 9 bases that match TRBD1. The CDR3 sequence is 16 residues long. Germline CDR1 and CDR2: LNHDA and SQIVND (reference sequence). The trim removed 5 bases at V and 4 bases at J, leaving 11 bases unmatched. The CDR3 is CASSVLTGGAIYGYTF. The CDR3 DNA sequence: TGTGCCAGTAGTGTTCTGACAGGGGGTGCAATCTATGGCTACACCTTC.

A single count supports this clone. This sequence joins TRBV6-6 and TRBJ1-6, with TRBD1 as a possible D gene (5 bases). From germline, CDR1 is MNHNY and CDR2 SVGAGI (reference sequence). V dropped 6 bases and J dropped 7 bases, with 16 bases sitting between them. The CDR3 is 15 residues long. CDR3 protein: CASSLDSDRNSPLHF. The CDR3 DNA follows: TGTGCCAGCAGCCTTGACAGTGACCGGAATTCACCCCTCCACTTT.

V and J are TRBV5-1 and TRBJ2-2, with TRBD2 identical over 10 bases. The germline V gene encodes CDR1 SGHRS and CDR2 YFSETQ. V lost 2 bases and J lost 7; bases outside the gene matches: 5. This CDR3 is 15 amino acids long. CDR3 in amino acids: CASSLLAGSDGELFF. The CDR3 nucleotides read TGCGCCAGCAGCTTACTAGCGGGGTCAGACGGGGAGCTGTTTTTT.

The chain employs TRBV7-8 and TRBJ1-1; D uncertain. This CDR3 comprises 14 residues. Germline CDR1 reads SGHVS; CDR2 reads FQNEAQ. V was trimmed by 5 bases and J by 2 bases, leaving 12 bases between them. The CDR3 loop reads CASSPPRGNTEAFF. The CDR3 nucleotides read TGTGCCAGCAGCCCGCCACGGGGAAACACTGAAGCTTTCTTT.

This clone was observed a handful of times. The J gene is TRBJ2-7, the V gene TRBV7-9; D tentatively fits TRBD1 or TRBD2 (6 bases each). The V gene lost 6 bases and the J gene lost 3 bases, with 12 bases spanning the gap. Per the germline V gene, CDR1 is SEHNR and CDR2 is FQNEAQ (reference sequence). The CDR3 contains 13 residues. CDR3 in amino acids: CASRWGAGYEQYF. The DNA for the CDR3 is TGTGCCAGCAGGTGGGGGGCCGGCTACGAGCAGTACTTC.

The J gene is TRBJ1-2, the V gene TRBV6-5; D remains ambiguous. Between the trimmed V and J ends, which lost 8 bases and 5 bases, there was a span of 15 bases. The CDR3 totals 13 residues. Germline assignment: CDR1 MNHEY and CDR2 SVGAGI. CDR3 loop: CASCSRKSYGYTF. The CDR3 DNA is TGTGCCAGCTGTTCCAGGAAGAGTTATGGCTACACCTTC.

This clone was recorded a few times. The V gene is TRBV19, the J gene TRBJ1-5, with 8 nucleotides matching TRBD1. CDR1 LNHDA and CDR2 SQIVND come from the germline V gene (reference sequence). CDR3 size: 14 residues. The V and J ends lost 7 bases and 3 bases, in that order; junction bases with no gene match: 5. CDR3 region: CASNTGQDNQPQHF. The DNA of the CDR3 is TGTGCCAGTAACACGGGACAGGACAATCAGCCCCAGCATTTT.

This sequence joins TRBV6-1 and TRBJ2-7, with TRBD1 as a possible D gene (5 bases). V was trimmed by 1 base and J by 4 bases, leaving 14 bases between them. Germline values: CDR1 MNHNS, CDR2 SASEGT. CDR3 length equals 15 residues. The CDR3 DNA is TGTGCCAGCAGTGAAGGGTGGGGCAGTTTATACGAGCAGTACTTC. Residues: CASSEGWGSLYEQYF.

The chain recombines TRBV9 with TRBJ1-2; D is possibly TRBD1 (5 bases). Deletions cut 4 bases from V and 3 bases from J, with 16 bases between. This CDR3 has 15 residues. The germline V gene encodes CDR1 SGDLS and CDR2 YYNGEE. The CDR3 DNA reads TGTGCCAGCAGCATTACGGGACTCCGTTACTATGGCTACACCTTC. As protein: CASSITGLRYYGYTF. Full variable domain (remainder filled in from reference TRBV9 and TRBJ1-2): DSGVTQTPKHLITATGQRVTLRCSPRSGDLSVYWYQQSLDQGLQFLIQYYNGEERAKGNILERFSAQQFPDLHSELNLSSLELGDSALYFCASSITGLRYYGYTFGSGTRLTVV.

The rearrangement joins TRBV19 to TRBJ1-2, with TRBD1 identical over 7 bases. Unmatched junction bases numbered 4, after V lost 6 bases and J lost 0 bases. The CDR3 is 14 amino acids. Germline CDR1 reads LNHDA; CDR2 reads SQIVND (reference sequence). The CDR3 nucleotides are TGTGCCAGTAGCCGGGACAGAGCTAACTATGGCTACACCTTC. This gives the protein CASSRDRANYGYTF.

This clone has only one observation. J is TRBJ1-1 and V is TRBV30; TRBD1 is a possible D gene (5 bases). The CDR3 is 17 amino acids. Germline V CDR1 and CDR2: GTSNPN, SVGIG (reference sequence). The V gene lost 0 bases and the J gene lost 1 base, with 18 bases spanning the gap. Written as DNA, the CDR3 is TGTGCCTGGAGTGTACCCTACCTCGGGGCAAGGAACACTGAAGCTTTCTTT. This codes for CAWSVPYLGARNTEAFF.

The chain is built from TRBV19 and TRBJ1-5; D is perhaps TRBD1 (5 bases). CDR1 and CDR2 (germline): LNHDA, SQIVND (reference sequence). V was pared by 2 bases and J by 5 bases, with 7 bases between. The CDR3 is made up of 13 amino acids. The CDR3 region is CASSIQGDQPQHF. DNA of the CDR3: TGTGCCAGTAGTATACAGGGTGATCAGCCCCAGCATTTT.

Of note for this clone: One end of the junction varies from germline; a read error may be responsible. The chain recombines TRBV5-1 with TRBJ2-1, with 7 bases matching TRBD1. Germline values: CDR1 SGHRS, CDR2 YFSETQ. CDR3 size: 15 residues. Here the CDR3 reads CASSLQDRPTMEAVF. For the CDR3, the DNA is TGCGCCAGCAGCTTGCAGGACAGGCCAACAATGGAGGCGGTCTTC.

The chain couples TRBV7-9 to TRBJ2-7, with D perhaps being TRBD1 or TRBD2 (5 bases each). The CDR3 is 13 residues long. V gave up 5 bases and J gave up 6 bases, with 14 bases separating them. The germline V gene encodes CDR1 SEHNR and CDR2 FQNEAQ (reference sequence). This CDR3 reads CASSQGGGVEQYF. DNA of the CDR3: TGTGCCAGCAGCCAGGGTGGAGGAGTCGAGCAGTACTTC.